The clone carrying this T cell receptor beta chain was detected many times. Its target is unknown. The sample is drawn from a study of T cell repertoires in cytomegalovirus infection. Study information: TCR beta signatures that were public indicated CMV infection and matching HLA type. Study findings and constraints: Accumulated public TCR beta family frequency recognized individuals carrying CMV together with the relevant HLA. Across the ex vivo response, the dominant clonotypes were HLA-C-restricted CMV-specific TCR beta clonotypes.

TCRdb re-called the reads through MiXCR, storing one row per CDR3 protein. The sample consists of about 490,000 distinct CDR3 sequences, 11% of them appearing once. Germline CDR1 is MNHNY and CDR2 is SVGAGI (reference sequence). V trimming: 4 bases; J trimming: 2 bases; junction bases outside the gene matches: 21. The CDR3 has 22 residues. Sequencing was carried out using PBMCs. The TCR originated in a human donor in good health (CMV status not recorded). Some clones in this sample may be carry-over from other donors' samples. This rearrangement joins TRBV6-6 to TRBJ2-7; TRBD2 matches 15 bases. The CDR3 bases are TGTGCCAGCAGTTCTCGGACTAGCGGGGGGGCGTTTCCCCAAGCCAGCCCCTACGAGCAGTACTTC. It specifies CASSSRTSGGAFPQASPYEQYF.